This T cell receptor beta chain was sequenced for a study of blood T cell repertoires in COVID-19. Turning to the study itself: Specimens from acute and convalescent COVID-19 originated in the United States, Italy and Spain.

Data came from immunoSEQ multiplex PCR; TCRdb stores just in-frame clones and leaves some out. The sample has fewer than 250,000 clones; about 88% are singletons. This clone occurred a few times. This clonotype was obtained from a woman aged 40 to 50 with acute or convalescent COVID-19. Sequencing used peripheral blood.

This CDR3 reads CASSYLATGWNQPQHF. As DNA, the CDR3 is TGTGCCAGCAGCTACCTAGCGACAGGGTGGAATCAGCCCCAGCATTTT. V gene TRBV7-2 combines with J gene TRBJ1-5; 7 bases match TRBD1. With V trimmed by 4 bases and J by 4 bases, 10 bases remained unmatched. The CDR3 loop spans 16 amino acids. The V gene's germline CDR1 is SGHTA and CDR2 FQGNSA.